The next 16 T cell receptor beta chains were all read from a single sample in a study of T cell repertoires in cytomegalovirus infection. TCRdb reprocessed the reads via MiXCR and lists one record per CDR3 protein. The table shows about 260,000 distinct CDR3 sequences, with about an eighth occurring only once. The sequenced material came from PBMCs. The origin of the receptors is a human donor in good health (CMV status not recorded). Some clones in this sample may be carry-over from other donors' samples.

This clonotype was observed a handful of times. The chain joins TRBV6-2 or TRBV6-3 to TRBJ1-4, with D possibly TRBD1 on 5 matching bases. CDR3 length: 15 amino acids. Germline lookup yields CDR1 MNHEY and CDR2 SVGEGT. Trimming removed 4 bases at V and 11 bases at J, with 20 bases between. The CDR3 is CASSSDRLLMKKLFF. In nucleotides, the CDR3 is TGTGCCAGCAGTTCCGACAGACTTTTAATGAAGAAACTGTTTTTT.

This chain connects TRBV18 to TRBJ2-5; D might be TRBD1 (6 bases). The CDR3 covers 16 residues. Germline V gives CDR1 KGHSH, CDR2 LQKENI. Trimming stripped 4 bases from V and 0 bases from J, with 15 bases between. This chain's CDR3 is CASSQYGTPNQETQYF. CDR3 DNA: TGTGCCAGCTCACAATACGGGACACCTAACCAAGAGACCCAGTACTTC.

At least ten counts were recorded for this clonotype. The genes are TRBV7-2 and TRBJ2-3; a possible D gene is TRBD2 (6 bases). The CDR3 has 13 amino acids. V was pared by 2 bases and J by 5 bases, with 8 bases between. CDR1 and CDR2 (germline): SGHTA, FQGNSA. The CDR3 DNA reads TGTGCCAGCAGCTTAAGGGGAGGAGATACGCAGTATTTT. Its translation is CASSLRGGDTQYF.

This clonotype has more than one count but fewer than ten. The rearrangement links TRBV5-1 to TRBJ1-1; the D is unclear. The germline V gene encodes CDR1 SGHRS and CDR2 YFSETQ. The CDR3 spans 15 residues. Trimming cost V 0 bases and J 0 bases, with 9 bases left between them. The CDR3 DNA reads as TGCGCCAGCAGCTTGGTTGCCACGATGAACACTGAAGCTTTCTTT. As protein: CASSLVATMNTEAFF.

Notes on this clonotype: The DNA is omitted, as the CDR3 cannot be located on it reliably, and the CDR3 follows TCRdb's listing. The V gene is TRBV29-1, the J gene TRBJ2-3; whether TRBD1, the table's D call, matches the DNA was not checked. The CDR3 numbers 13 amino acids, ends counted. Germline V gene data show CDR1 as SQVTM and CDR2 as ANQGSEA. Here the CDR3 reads CSVGGGAGDTQYF.

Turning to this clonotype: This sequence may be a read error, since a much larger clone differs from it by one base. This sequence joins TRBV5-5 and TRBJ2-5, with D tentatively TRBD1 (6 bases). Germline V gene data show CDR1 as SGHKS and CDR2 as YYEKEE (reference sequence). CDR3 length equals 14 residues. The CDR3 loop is CVSSFGQLQETQYF. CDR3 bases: TGTGTCAGCAGCTTTGGACAGCTTCAAGAGACCCAGTACTTC.

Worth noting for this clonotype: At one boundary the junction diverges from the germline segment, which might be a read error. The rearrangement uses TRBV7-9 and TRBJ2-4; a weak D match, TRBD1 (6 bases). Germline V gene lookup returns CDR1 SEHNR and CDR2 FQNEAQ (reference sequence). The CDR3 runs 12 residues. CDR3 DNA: TGTGCCAGCAGCCTAGCTCCCGGGACAAAGTACTTC. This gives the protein CASSLAPGTKYF.

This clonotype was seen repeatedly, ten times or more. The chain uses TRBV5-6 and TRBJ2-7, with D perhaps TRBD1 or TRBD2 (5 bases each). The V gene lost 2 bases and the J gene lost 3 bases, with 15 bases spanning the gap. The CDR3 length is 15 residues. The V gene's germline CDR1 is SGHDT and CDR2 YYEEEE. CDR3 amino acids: CASSFRDGDYYEQYF. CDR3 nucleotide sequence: TGTGCCAGCAGCTTCCGGGACGGAGACTACTACGAGCAGTACTTC.

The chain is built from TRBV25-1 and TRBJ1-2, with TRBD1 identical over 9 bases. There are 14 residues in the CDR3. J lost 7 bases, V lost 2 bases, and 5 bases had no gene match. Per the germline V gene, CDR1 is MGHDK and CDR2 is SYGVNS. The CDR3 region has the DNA TGTGCCAGCAGTGAAGGGACAGGGAGTCCTGGCTACACCTTC. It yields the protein CASSEGTGSPGYTF.

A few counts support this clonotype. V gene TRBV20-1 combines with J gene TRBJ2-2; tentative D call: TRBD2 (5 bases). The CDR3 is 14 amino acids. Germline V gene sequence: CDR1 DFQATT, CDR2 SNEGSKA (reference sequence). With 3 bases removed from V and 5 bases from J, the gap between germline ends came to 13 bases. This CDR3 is CSASWPGKTGELFF. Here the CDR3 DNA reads TGCAGTGCTAGTTGGCCGGGGAAGACCGGGGAGCTGTTTTTT.

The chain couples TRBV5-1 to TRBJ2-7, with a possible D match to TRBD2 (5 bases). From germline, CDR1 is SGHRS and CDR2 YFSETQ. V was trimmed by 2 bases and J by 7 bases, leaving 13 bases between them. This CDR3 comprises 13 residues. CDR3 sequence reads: CASSFMRVEEQYF. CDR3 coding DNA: TGCGCCAGCAGCTTTATGAGGGTGGAGGAGCAGTACTTC.

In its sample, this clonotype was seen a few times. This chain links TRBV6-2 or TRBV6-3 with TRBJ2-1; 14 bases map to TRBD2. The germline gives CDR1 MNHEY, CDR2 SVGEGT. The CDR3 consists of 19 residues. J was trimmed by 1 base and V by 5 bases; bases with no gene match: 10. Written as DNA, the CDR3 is TGTGCCAGCAGTGCTGGACTAGCGGGGGGACCAAGGTCCTACAATGAGCAGTTCTTC. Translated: CASSAGLAGGPRSYNEQFF.

CDR3 in amino acids: CASTPSGDRDGNEQFF. DNA of the CDR3: TGTGCCAGCACTCCATCGGGGGACAGGGATGGCAATGAGCAGTTCTTC. This chain links TRBV28 with TRBJ2-1; TRBD1 agrees at 9 bases. CDR1 MDHEN and CDR2 SYDVKM come from the germline V gene. After removal of 7 bases from V and 6 bases from J, the junction contained 13 bases not matched to a gene. The CDR3 has 16 residues.

The CDR3 reads CASSQDTGEGTEAFF. DNA for the CDR3: TGCGCCAGCAGCCAAGATACAGGGGAGGGAACTGAAGCTTTCTTT. The gene calls are TRBV4-1 and TRBJ1-1; 7 bases align to TRBD1. The germline CDR1 and CDR2 sequences are MGHRA and YSYEKL. CDR3 size: 15 residues. Trimming at V came to 0 bases and at J to 5 bases, leaving 6 bases not matched to a gene.

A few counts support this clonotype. CDR3 loop: CSARVVGLNIQYF. CDR3 bases: TGCAGTGCTAGAGTGGTCGGACTAAACATTCAGTACTTC. V usage is TRBV20-1 and J usage is TRBJ2-4, with D possibly matching TRBD2 (5 bases). The V end lost 1 base, the J end lost 6 bases, and 10 bases lay between the germline ends. The CDR3 has 13 amino acids. CDR1 and CDR2 from the germline V gene are DFQATT and SNEGSKA (reference sequence).

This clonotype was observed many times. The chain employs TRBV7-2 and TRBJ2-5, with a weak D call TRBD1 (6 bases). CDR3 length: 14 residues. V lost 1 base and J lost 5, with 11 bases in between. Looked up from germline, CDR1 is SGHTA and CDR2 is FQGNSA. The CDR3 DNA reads TGTGCCAGCAGCTTAGGGCAGGGGCTGGAGACCCAGTACTTC. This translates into CASSLGQGLETQYF.